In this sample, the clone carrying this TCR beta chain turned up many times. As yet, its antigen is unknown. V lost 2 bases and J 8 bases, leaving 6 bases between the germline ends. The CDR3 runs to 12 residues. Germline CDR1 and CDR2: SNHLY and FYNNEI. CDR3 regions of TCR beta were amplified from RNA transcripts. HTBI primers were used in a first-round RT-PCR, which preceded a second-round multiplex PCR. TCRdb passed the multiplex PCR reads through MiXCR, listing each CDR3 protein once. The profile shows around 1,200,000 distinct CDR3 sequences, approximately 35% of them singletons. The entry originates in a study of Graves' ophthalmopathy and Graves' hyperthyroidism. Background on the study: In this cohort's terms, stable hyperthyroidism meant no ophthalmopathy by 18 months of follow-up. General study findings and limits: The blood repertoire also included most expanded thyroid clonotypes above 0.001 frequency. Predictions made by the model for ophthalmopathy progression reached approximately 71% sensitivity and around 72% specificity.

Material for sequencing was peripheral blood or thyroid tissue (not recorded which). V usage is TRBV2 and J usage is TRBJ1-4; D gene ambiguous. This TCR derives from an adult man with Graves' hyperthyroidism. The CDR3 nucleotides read TGTGCCAGCAGTGAATACGGGGAAAAACTGTTTTTT. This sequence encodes CASSEYGEKLFF.